The clone carrying this T cell receptor beta chain came up a few times. Its antigen is not identified. Trimming left V 3 bases short and J 2 bases short, with 14 bases between. Germline-derived CDR1 and CDR2 are LGHNA and YSLEER. CDR3 length: 16 residues. The data originate from a study of T-cell memory formation after mild COVID-19. Whole-study context: TCR clusters were mostly confined to one donor each.

Findings and limits, study-wide: Contracting CD4+ clones were located mainly in CM and EM, and CD8+ clones in EMRA. Some clones that responded were present in memory (sampled pre-infection), which suggests cross-reactive memory joined.

Constant-segment primers and 5'RACE yielded cDNA libraries for TCR alpha and TCR beta, each carrying sample barcodes and UMIs. From the 5' RACE reads, TCRdb called clonotypes with MiXCR, one entry per CDR3 protein. The table lists hundreds of thousands of distinct CDR3 sequences, approximately 14% of them singletons, with 22% in the top ten. The source material was PBMCs or a T cell subset sorted from them (not recorded which). The sequence derives from a man between 18 and 29 years old who had mild COVID-19 (a few samples of this study predate the infection). Cell type and time point are not known. V gene TRBV4-3 combines with J gene TRBJ1-3; maybe TRBD1 (5 bases). In nucleotides, the CDR3 is TGCGCCAGCAGCCAGGATAACAGGATGACTGGAAACACCATATATTTT. The encoded protein is CASSQDNRMTGNTIYF.